These 29 T cell receptor beta chains were sequenced from one sample in a study of cytotoxic CD8 clonotypes in ibrutinib-treated CLL. Measured with immunoSEQ multiplex PCR; TCRdb has only the in-frame clones, and not every one. The data contain tens of thousands of clones, 70% to 90% of them singletons. Material: PBMCs, obtained at disease progression, from a patient treated with ibrutinib. Source of these receptors: a human donor with chronic lymphocytic leukemia.

The V call is TRBV5-5, the J call TRBJ1-5; 7 bases line up with TRBD1. CDR1 SGHKS and CDR2 YYEKEE come from the germline V gene (reference sequence). J was trimmed by 3 bases and V by 1 base; bases with no gene match: 4. The CDR3 has 15 residues. The CDR3 bases are TGTGCCAGCAGCTTGACAGGGGAGGTCAATCAGCCCCAGCATTTT. It specifies CASSLTGEVNQPQHF.

The chain has TRBV7-6 and TRBJ1-2; 7 positions match TRBD1. Trimming cost V 6 bases and J 6 bases; bases outside gene matches: 7. Germline V CDR1 and CDR2: SGHVS, FNYEAQ. The CDR3 extends over 13 amino acids. The CDR3, as DNA: TGTGCCAGCAGTTCTCGACAGGGCGATGGCTACACCTTC. Translated: CASSSRQGDGYTF.

The V and J genes are TRBV30 and TRBJ2-1; D ambiguous. V was trimmed by 0 bases and J by 5 bases, leaving 20 bases between them. Germline CDR1 GTSNPN, CDR2 SVGIG (reference sequence). This CDR3 spans 17 amino acids. CDR3 DNA: TGTGCCTGGAGTGTGGTGATGTTTGGGGTGCTTAACAATGAGCAGTTCTTC. Translated, it gives CAWSVVMFGVLNNEQFF.

The gene calls are TRBV6-1 and TRBJ2-7; D might be TRBD2 (7 bases). This CDR3 is built from 15 residues. The germline gives CDR1 MNHNS, CDR2 SASEGT. V was pared by 8 bases and J by 0 bases, with 17 bases between. CDR3 amino acids: CASDSGGAISYEQYF. CDR3 bases: TGTGCCAGCGATTCGGGGGGCGCTATCTCCTACGAGCAGTACTTC.

This rearrangement joins TRBV18 to TRBJ1-1; D is unresolved. The ends were cut back, 6 bases at V and 7 bases at J, with 12 bases in the middle. The CDR3 length is 12 residues. The germline gives CDR1 KGHSH, CDR2 LQKENI. The CDR3 reads CASSPPAGEAFF. The CDR3 nucleotides are TGTGCCAGCTCCCCCCCAGCAGGTGAAGCTTTCTTT.

The V call is TRBV5-1, the J call TRBJ2-5; 7 bases line up with TRBD1. This CDR3 is built from 15 residues. In germline, CDR1 is SGHRS, CDR2 YFSETQ. The J segment lost 1 base and the V segment lost 0 bases, leaving 3 bases of the junction unmatched. Written as DNA, the CDR3 is TGCGCCAGCAGCTTGGTGACAGGGTCCCAAGAGACCCAGTACTTC. Translated, it gives CASSLVTGSQETQYF.

The chain is built from TRBV11-2 and TRBJ2-2; 9 nucleotides match TRBD2. Germline V gene data show CDR1 as SGHAT and CDR2 as FQNNGV. The ends lost 5 bases at V and 5 bases at J; junction bases unmatched: 6. The length of the CDR3 is 15 residues. CDR3 sequence (DNA): TGTGCCAGCAGCCCCGGGACTAGCCGTACCGGGGAGCTGTTTTTT. It yields the protein CASSPGTSRTGELFF.

V gene TRBV6-1 combines with J gene TRBJ2-7; TRBD2 might be the D (5 bases). This CDR3 region has 15 residues. Germline V gene data show CDR1 as MNHNS and CDR2 as SASEGT. Trimming removed 4 bases from V and 3 bases from J, with 16 bases in between. The CDR3 nucleotides are TGTGCCAGCAGTGGCCCCAGCGGCTCTTACTACGAGCAGTACTTC. It yields the protein CASSGPSGSYYEQYF.

The sample holds a few counts of this clone. The V call is TRBV29-1, the J call TRBJ2-1; 10 nucleotides line up with TRBD2. Per the germline V gene, CDR1 is SQVTM and CDR2 is ANQGSEA. The CDR3 is 14 amino acids. V lost 3 bases, J lost 7 bases, and 6 bases stayed unmatched. CDR3 bases: TGCAGCGTTGATGGTCTAGCGGGAGTTAATGAGCAGTTCTTC. It is translated as CSVDGLAGVNEQFF.

This clone has a single count. The chain is built from TRBV7-3 and TRBJ2-5; D call uncertain. V was cut by 2 bases and J by 2 bases, with 0 bases left in between. This CDR3 has 11 residues. CDR1 is SGHTA, CDR2 FQGTGA, per germline. The CDR3: CASSLQETQYF. The CDR3 DNA reads as TGTGCCAGCAGCTTACAAGAGACCCAGTACTTC.

The chain employs TRBV2 and TRBJ1-1; 8 bases line up with TRBD1. V shed 5 bases, J shed 1 base, and the junction held 12 bases outside the gene matches. This CDR3 has 17 residues. Germline V gene sequence: CDR1 SNHLY, CDR2 FYNNEI. CDR3 nucleotides: TGTGCCAGCAGTTTTCCGACAGGGGAGGCCCAGAACACTGAAGCTTTCTTT. Translating it yields CASSFPTGEAQNTEAFF. The variable domain in full, with the rest retrieved from reference TRBV2 and TRBJ1-1, is EPEVTQTPSHQVTQMGQEVILRCVPISNHLYFYWYRQILGQKVEFLVSFYNNEISEKSEIFDDQFSVERPDGSNFTLKIRSTKLEDSAMYFCASSFPTGEAQNTEAFFGQGTRLTVV.

The J gene is TRBJ1-5, the V gene TRBV28, with a tentative D call TRBD1 (5 bases). Germline V lookup: CDR1 MDHEN, CDR2 SYDVKM. The CDR3 totals 16 residues. V was cut by 5 bases and J by 5 bases, with 19 bases left in between. CDR3 in amino acids: CASSPTPEGSDQPQHF. The CDR3 nucleotides are TGTGCCAGCAGTCCGACCCCCGAGGGGTCGGATCAGCCCCAGCATTTT.

The CDR3 sequence: CASSYGQGWTGELFF. The CDR3 bases are TGTGCCAGCAGCTACGGACAGGGTTGGACCGGGGAGCTGTTTTTT. This chain uses TRBV7-9 with TRBJ2-2; 8 bases map to TRBD1. The germline V gene has CDR1 SEHNR and CDR2 FQNEAQ (reference sequence). The J segment lost 5 bases and the V segment lost 4 bases, leaving 6 bases of the junction unmatched. CDR3 length: 15 amino acids.

This chain uses TRBV28 with TRBJ1-5, with TRBD1 matching 7 bases. V lost 6 bases and J lost 3; bases outside the gene matches: 14. This CDR3 region has 17 residues. Germline CDR1 and CDR2: MDHEN and SYDVKM. The CDR3 loop reads CASRRLGQIGINQPQHF. Written as DNA, the CDR3 is TGTGCCAGCAGGAGACTGGGACAGATAGGCATCAATCAGCCCCAGCATTTT.

The chain has TRBV27 and TRBJ1-2; tentative D call: TRBD1 (5 bases). In germline, CDR1 is MNHEY, CDR2 SMNVEV (reference sequence). V was trimmed by 5 bases and J by 7 bases, leaving 20 bases between them. The CDR3 is made up of 15 amino acids. The CDR3, as DNA: TGTGCCAGCAGTCCCTACGGGACTTTCTCCTTTGGCTACACCTTC. Protein sequence: CASSPYGTFSFGYTF.

This chain links TRBV5-4 with TRBJ1-4; TRBD1 agrees at 9 bases. Germline values: CDR1 SGHNT, CDR2 YYREEE (reference sequence). Trimming removed 1 base from V and 7 bases from J; junction bases left unmatched: 5. The CDR3 sequence is 15 residues long. The CDR3 region is CASSLRTGVGEKLFF. The CDR3 DNA reads as TGTGCCAGCAGCTTGAGGACAGGGGTTGGTGAAAAACTGTTTTTT. The full variable domain, rest sourced from reference TRBV5-4 and TRBJ1-4, is ETGVTQSPTHLIKTRGQQVTLRCSSQSGHNTVSWYQQALGQGPQFIFQYYREEENGRGNFPPRFSGLQFPNYSSELNVNALELDDSALYLCASSLRTGVGEKLFFGSGTQLSVL.

The gene calls are TRBV6-5 and TRBJ1-1; D gene uncertain. The germline gives CDR1 MNHEY, CDR2 SVGAGI. V was trimmed by 2 bases and J by 1 base, leaving 8 bases between them. The CDR3 covers 14 residues. The CDR3 DNA sequence: TGTGCCAGCAGTTACGTAGAGACGAACACTGAAGCTTTCTTT. Its translation: CASSYVETNTEAFF.

The chain has TRBV5-1 and TRBJ2-1; no firm D call. CDR1 and CDR2 (germline): SGHRS, YFSETQ. V lost 2 bases to trimming and J lost 7 bases, with 10 bases between them. This CDR3 is 13 amino acids long. The CDR3 reads CASSLSPNNEQFF. CDR3 coding DNA: TGCGCCAGCAGCTTATCTCCGAATAATGAGCAGTTCTTC.

The chain couples TRBV5-1 to TRBJ2-1, with TRBD1 as a possible D gene (5 bases). Trimming pared 4 bases from V and 0 bases from J, leaving 14 bases between. The CDR3 has 16 residues. CDR1 and CDR2 from the germline V gene are SGHRS and YFSETQ. The CDR3 region is CASSRQIFSSYNEQFF. CDR3 in DNA: TGCGCCAGCAGCAGACAGATTTTCAGCTCCTACAATGAGCAGTTCTTC.

The J gene is TRBJ1-1, the V gene TRBV10-3; tentatively, D is TRBD1 (6 bases). The CDR3 totals 14 residues. Trimming removed 7 bases from V and 1 base from J, with 13 bases in between. Germline values: CDR1 ENHRY, CDR2 SYGVKD. As DNA, the CDR3 is TGTGCCATCACTGTGGACAGCCCGAACACTGAAGCTTTCTTT. As protein: CAITVDSPNTEAFF.

A note on this clone: Other DNA sequences within the sample encode an identical CDR3. This sequence joins TRBV20-1 and TRBJ2-7; perhaps D is TRBD1 or TRBD2 (5 bases each). CDR1 DFQATT and CDR2 SNEGSKA come from the germline V gene (reference sequence). V lost 6 bases to trimming and J lost 4 bases, with 10 bases between them. This CDR3 has 11 residues. The CDR3 here is CSAGTAYEQYF. Here the CDR3 DNA reads TGCAGTGCAGGGACGGCATACGAGCAGTACTTC.

The chain carries TRBV7-3 and TRBJ2-2; D is perhaps TRBD1 or TRBD2 (5 bases each). The ends were cut back, 1 base at V and 4 bases at J, with 19 bases in the middle. This CDR3 spans 18 amino acids. CDR1 is SGHTA and CDR2 is FQGTGA in the germline V gene. The CDR3 loop reads CASSLSGTPDRGTGELFF. CDR3 bases: TGTGCCAGCAGCTTAAGTGGGACCCCTGACCGGGGCACCGGGGAGCTGTTTTTT.

V gene TRBV5-6 combines with J gene TRBJ2-7; D perhaps matches TRBD1 (6 bases). The CDR3 sequence is 14 residues long. CDR1 and CDR2 from the germline V gene are SGHDT and YYEEEE. Trimming took 4 bases from V and 2 from J, leaving 13 bases between them. The DNA for the CDR3 is TGTGCCAGCAGCCACGACAGGAGAACCTACGAGCAGTACTTC. Translation: CASSHDRRTYEQYF.

The V call is TRBV9, the J call TRBJ2-2; D is unclear. Germline V gene sequence: CDR1 SGDLS, CDR2 YYNGEE. This CDR3 is built from 17 residues. V was pared by 3 bases and J by 3 bases, with 18 bases between. The CDR3 DNA reads TGTGCCAGCAGCGACACCATAGTAGACCGCCACACCGGGGAGCTGTTTTTT. As protein: CASSDTIVDRHTGELFF. Supplemented by reference TRBV9 and TRBJ2-2, the full variable domain reads DSGVTQTPKHLITATGQRVTLRCSPRSGDLSVYWYQQSLDQGLQFLIQYYNGEERAKGNILERFSAQQFPDLHSELNLSSLELGDSALYFCASSDTIVDRHTGELFFGEGSRLTVL.

The chain joins TRBV5-1 to TRBJ2-1, with no clear D. The CDR3 totals 12 residues. V lost 0 bases and J 6 bases, leaving 4 bases between the germline ends. In germline, CDR1 is SGHRS, CDR2 YFSETQ. CDR3 coding DNA: TGCGCCAGCAGCTTGGACAGCAATGAGCAGTTCTTC. Protein sequence: CASSLDSNEQFF. The full variable domain, its missing parts supplied by reference TRBV5-1 and TRBJ2-1, is KAGVTQTPRYLIKTRGQQVTLSCSPISGHRSVSWYQQTPGQGLQFLFEYFSETQRNKGNFPGRFSGRQFSNSRSEMNVSTLELGDSALYLCASSLDSNEQFFGPGTRLTVL.

In its sample, this clone was seen a few times. The V gene is TRBV27, the J gene TRBJ1-3; D is undetermined. V was cut by 5 bases and J by 2 bases, with 13 bases left in between. The CDR3 has 15 residues. Germline CDR1 reads MNHEY; CDR2 reads SMNVEV (reference sequence). CDR3 nucleotides: TGTGCCAGCAGTACCTACGGAATACCTGGAAACACCATATATTTT. It yields the protein CASSTYGIPGNTIYF.

The chain links TRBV7-9 to TRBJ1-5; weak D call: TRBD1 (5 bases). CDR1 and CDR2 from the germline V gene are SEHNR and FQNEAQ (reference sequence). The CDR3 is made up of 14 amino acids. The V and J ends lost 0 bases and 2 bases respectively, with 5 bases between them. For the CDR3, the DNA is TGTGCCAGCAGCTTAGCAGGGGGCAATCAGCCCCAGCATTTT. It is translated as CASSLAGGNQPQHF.

The V gene is TRBV4-2, the J gene TRBJ2-7; 13 bases agree with TRBD2. Germline-derived CDR1 and CDR2 are LGHNA and YNFKEQ. The CDR3 covers 15 residues. Germline trimming cut 4 bases from V and 5 bases from J; bases unmatched to any gene: 5. CDR3 residues: CASSRGTSGINEQYF. In DNA form, the CDR3 reads TGTGCCAGCAGCCGCGGGACTAGCGGGATAAACGAGCAGTACTTC.

This clone was seen only a few times. V gene TRBV4-1 combines with J gene TRBJ1-6, with D possibly TRBD1 on 5 matching bases. The CDR3 has 13 amino acids. Germline values: CDR1 MGHRA, CDR2 YSYEKL. Trimming pared 4 bases from V and 10 bases from J, leaving 11 bases between. CDR3 loop: CASSRDQRSPLHF. In DNA, the CDR3 is TGCGCCAGCAGCCGGGACCAGCGGTCACCCCTCCACTTT.